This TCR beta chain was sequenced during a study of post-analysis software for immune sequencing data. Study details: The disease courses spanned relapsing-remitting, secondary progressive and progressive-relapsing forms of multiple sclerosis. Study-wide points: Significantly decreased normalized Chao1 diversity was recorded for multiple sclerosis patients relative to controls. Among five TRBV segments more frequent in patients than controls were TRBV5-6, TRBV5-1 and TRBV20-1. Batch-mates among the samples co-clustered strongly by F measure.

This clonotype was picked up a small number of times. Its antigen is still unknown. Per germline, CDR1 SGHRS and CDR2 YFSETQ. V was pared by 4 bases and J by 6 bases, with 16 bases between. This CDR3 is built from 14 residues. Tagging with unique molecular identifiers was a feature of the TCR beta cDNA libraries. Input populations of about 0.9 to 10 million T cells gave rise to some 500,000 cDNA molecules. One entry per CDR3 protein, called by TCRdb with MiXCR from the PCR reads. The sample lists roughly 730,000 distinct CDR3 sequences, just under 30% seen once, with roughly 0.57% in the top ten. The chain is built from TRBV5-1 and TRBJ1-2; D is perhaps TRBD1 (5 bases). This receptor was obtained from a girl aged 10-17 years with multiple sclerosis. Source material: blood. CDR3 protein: CASSPPGLSDGYTF. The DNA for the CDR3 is TGCGCCAGCAGCCCACCGGGACTTTCAGATGGCTACACCTTC.